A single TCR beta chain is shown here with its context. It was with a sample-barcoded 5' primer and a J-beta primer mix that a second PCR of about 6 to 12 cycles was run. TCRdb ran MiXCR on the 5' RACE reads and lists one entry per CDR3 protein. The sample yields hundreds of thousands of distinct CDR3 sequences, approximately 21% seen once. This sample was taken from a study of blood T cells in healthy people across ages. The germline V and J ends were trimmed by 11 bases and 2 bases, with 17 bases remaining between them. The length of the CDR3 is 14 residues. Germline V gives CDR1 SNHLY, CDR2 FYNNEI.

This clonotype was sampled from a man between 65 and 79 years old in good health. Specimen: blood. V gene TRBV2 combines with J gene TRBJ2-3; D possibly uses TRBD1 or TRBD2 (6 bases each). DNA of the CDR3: TGTGCCGGCAAGCCCGGGGGCAACACAGATACGCAGTATTTT. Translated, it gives CAGKPGGNTDTQYF.